This TCR beta chain stems from a study of Tregs in tolerant kidney transplant recipients. CDR3 length equals 11 residues. Trimming removed 6 bases at V and 6 bases at J, with 9 bases between. Germline lookup yields CDR1 DFQATT and CDR2 SNEGSKA (reference sequence). The nonmyeloablative bone marrow transplants came from related graft donors, with transient mixed chimerism. Study-wide results and caveats: Some patients' samples used different primers over time, so nucleotide sequences weren't comparable. Antigen-driven expansion was suggested because donor-specific Tregs expanded more than all Tregs in tolerant patients. Validation in larger populations is needed because few patients were studied.

Produced via immunoSEQ multiplex PCR; TCRdb's table is partial and in-frame only. Here the sample table reports 20,000 to 30,000 clones. In the case of this clone: The antigen is undetermined. The missing CDR3 end, 3 residues past where the read stops, is filled in from the germline J gene.

Material: CD4+ T cells from blood (PBMCs), obtained 6 months after the transplant. The chain uses TRBV20-1 and TRBJ2-1; no clear D. The sequence came from a human patient who received a combined kidney and bone marrow transplant. The graft donor may be the source of some T cells. The part of the CDR3 DNA that was read is TGCAGTGCCAGCGTCCCCAATGAG. Protein: CSASVPNE. The whole CDR3 is CSASVPNEQFF.